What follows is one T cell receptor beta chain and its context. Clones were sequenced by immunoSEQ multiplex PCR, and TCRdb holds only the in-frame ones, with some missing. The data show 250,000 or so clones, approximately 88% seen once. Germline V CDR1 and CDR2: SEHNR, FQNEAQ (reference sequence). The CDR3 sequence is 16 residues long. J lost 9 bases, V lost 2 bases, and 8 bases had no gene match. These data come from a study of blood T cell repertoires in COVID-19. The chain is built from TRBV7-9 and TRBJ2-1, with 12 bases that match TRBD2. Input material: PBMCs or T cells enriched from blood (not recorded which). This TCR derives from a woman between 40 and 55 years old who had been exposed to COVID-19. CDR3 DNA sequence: TGTGCCAGCAGCTTACTCAGGACTAGCGGGACGGTTGAGCAGTTCTTC. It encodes CASSLLRTSGTVEQFF.